These 26 T cell receptor beta chains came from one sample sequenced in a study of blood T cell repertoires in COVID-19. TCRdb's copy holds only in-frame clones and misses some; the assay was immunoSEQ multiplex PCR. The sample includes around 59,000 clones, more than 60% of them seen just once. Sample: peripheral blood. The receptors were gathered from a human donor in a cohort sampled during active COVID-19.

The CDR3: CASSAQGASGNTIYF. In DNA form, the CDR3 reads TGTGCCAGCAGCGCACAGGGGGCCTCTGGAAACACCATATATTTT. The rearrangement joins TRBV9 to TRBJ1-3, with TRBD1 matching 9 bases. The junction had 1 base not matched to a gene; V was cut back by 3 bases and J by 0 bases. This CDR3 contains 15 residues. Germline V gene data show CDR1 as SGDLS and CDR2 as YYNGEE. Supplemented by reference TRBV9 and TRBJ1-3, the full variable domain reads DSGVTQTPKHLITATGQRVTLRCSPRSGDLSVYWYQQSLDQGLQFLIQYYNGEERAKGNILERFSAQQFPDLHSELNLSSLELGDSALYFCASSAQGASGNTIYFGEGSWLTVV.

V gene TRBV24-1 combines with J gene TRBJ1-1, with D possibly TRBD1 on 6 matching bases. The CDR3 sequence is 17 residues long. V gave up 3 bases and J gave up 2 bases, with 18 bases separating them. Germline V gene sequence: CDR1 KGHDR, CDR2 SFDVKD. CDR3 sequence (DNA): TGTGCCACCAGTGATCGTCCAGGGAGGGGGGGAAACACTGAAGCTTTCTTT. Amino acids: CATSDRPGRGGNTEAFF.

This clone showed up just once. The chain has TRBV5-6 and TRBJ2-7, with D uncertain. With 1 base removed from V and 4 bases from J, the gap between germline ends came to 12 bases. CDR1 is SGHDT, CDR2 YYEEEE, per germline. The CDR3 consists of 14 residues. Here the CDR3 reads CASSLQHRGYEQYF. The CDR3 DNA is TGTGCCAGCAGCTTGCAGCACCGCGGTTACGAGCAGTACTTC.

The CDR3 is CASSYPGQVRSGNTIYF. CDR3 coding DNA: TGTGCCAGCAGTTACCCGGGACAGGTACGCTCTGGAAACACCATATATTTT. This chain joins TRBV5-5 and TRBJ1-3; TRBD1 matches at 8 bases. This CDR3 comprises 17 residues. CDR1 SGHKS and CDR2 YYEKEE come from the germline V gene (reference sequence). Trimming cost V 5 bases and J 0 bases; bases outside gene matches: 10.

This clone was detected only once. The gene calls are TRBV7-9 and TRBJ1-2, with 8 bases lining up with TRBD1. Germline-derived CDR1 and CDR2 are SEHNR and FQNEAQ (reference sequence). This CDR3 has 17 amino acids. The trim removed 2 bases at V and 0 bases at J, leaving 8 bases unmatched. The chain's CDR3 is CASSLYGTGLTNYGYTF. CDR3 coding DNA: TGTGCCAGCAGCTTATATGGGACAGGACTTACTAACTATGGCTACACCTTC.

Remarks on this clone: The junction departs from the called germline gene at one end, perhaps through a read error. V usage is TRBV7-7 and J usage is TRBJ2-1; no definite D call. In germline, CDR1 is SSHAT, CDR2 FNYEAQ (reference sequence). CDR3 length: 14 residues. The CDR3 nucleotides read TGTGCTAGCAGCCCCATTCTATCCTACAATGAGCAGTTCTTC. Protein product: CASSPILSYNEQFF.

V gene TRBV7-9 combines with J gene TRBJ2-7; 8 bases are a match to TRBD1. After removal of 5 bases from V and 0 bases from J, the junction contained 6 bases not matched to a gene. Germline assignment: CDR1 SEHNR and CDR2 FQNEAQ (reference sequence). The CDR3 is 15 residues long. CDR3 in amino acids: CASSAGQGSSYEQYF. The CDR3 DNA sequence: TGTGCCAGCAGCGCAGGACAGGGCAGCTCCTACGAGCAGTACTTC.

The V and J genes are TRBV18 and TRBJ2-2; 14 bases agree with TRBD2. V lost 0 bases and J lost 7; bases outside the gene matches: 7. Per the germline V gene, CDR1 is KGHSH and CDR2 is LQKENI. This CDR3 region has 18 residues. For the CDR3, the DNA is TGTGCCAGCTCACCACCGAGAGGACTAGCGGGAGGATACGGGGAGCTGTTTTTT. As protein: CASSPPRGLAGGYGELFF.

This clone was detected only a few times. The rearrangement joins TRBV30 to TRBJ1-5, with a possible D match to TRBD1 (6 bases). CDR1 and CDR2 from the germline V gene are GTSNPN and SVGIG (reference sequence). The CDR3 totals 15 residues. The V end was cut by 2 bases, the J end by 6 bases, with 17 bases between. CDR3: CAWSKDQGLGQPQHF. The CDR3 nucleotides read TGTGCCTGGAGTAAGGATCAGGGGTTAGGTCAGCCCCAGCATTTT.

This clone has just a few counts. For the CDR3, the DNA is TGTGCCAGCAGCCCGGGGACTCGGTACAATGAGCAGTTCTTC. Its protein product is CASSPGTRYNEQFF. The chain carries TRBV7-2 and TRBJ2-1, with a tentative D call TRBD2 (6 bases). The CDR3 totals 14 residues. The V and J ends lost 5 bases and 4 bases respectively, with 12 bases between them. The germline gives CDR1 SGHTA, CDR2 FQGNSA.

The chain employs TRBV7-9 and TRBJ2-7, with TRBD1 matching over 8 bases. Per the germline V gene, CDR1 is SEHNR and CDR2 is FQNEAQ (reference sequence). V lost 0 bases and J lost 5; bases outside the gene matches: 6. The CDR3 spans 15 residues. The CDR3 DNA is TGTGCCAGCAGCTTAGCGGACAGGGCGTCCGACGAGCAGTACTTC. Translation gives CASSLADRASDEQYF.

V and J are TRBV5-4 and TRBJ2-6, with TRBD2 as a possible D gene (5 bases). The germline V gene has CDR1 SGHNT and CDR2 YYREEE (reference sequence). The length of the CDR3 is 17 residues. V lost 0 bases and J 1 base, leaving 11 bases between the germline ends. CDR3 loop: CASSLVSPGSGANVLTF. In nucleotides, the CDR3 is TGTGCCAGCAGCTTGGTGAGCCCGGGGTCTGGGGCCAACGTCCTGACTTTC.

The chain is built from TRBV28 and TRBJ1-4; 9 positions agree with TRBD1. CDR3 length: 16 residues. The germline CDR1 and CDR2 sequences are MDHEN and SYDVKM. The junction had 12 bases not matched to a gene; V was cut back by 5 bases and J by 8 bases. CDR3 loop: CASSDPGQGSSEKLFF. The CDR3 coding sequence is TGTGCCAGCAGTGACCCGGGACAGGGTAGTAGCGAAAAACTGTTTTTT.

V is TRBV7-9 and J is TRBJ1-6; a weak D match, TRBD1 (5 bases). CDR3 length equals 15 residues. Trimming pared 8 bases from V and 1 base from J, leaving 12 bases between. Germline-derived CDR1 and CDR2 are SEHNR and FQNEAQ (reference sequence). The CDR3 region is CASGPGSSYNSPLHF. The CDR3 DNA follows: TGTGCCAGCGGCCCAGGGTCATCCTATAATTCACCCCTCCACTTT.

V usage is TRBV15 and J usage is TRBJ2-1; the match to TRBD2 covers 14 bases. Germline CDR1 LNHNV, CDR2 YYDKDF (reference sequence). This CDR3 spans 15 amino acids. J lost 7 bases, V lost 5 bases, and 4 bases had no gene match. In DNA, the CDR3 is TGTGCCACCAGCGGGGGACTAGCGGGAGAGAATGAGCAGTTCTTC. Amino acid sequence: CATSGGLAGENEQFF.

A single count supports this clone. The chain has TRBV27 and TRBJ1-4; possible D gene TRBD1, 6 bases. The germline V and J ends were trimmed by 5 bases and 5 bases, with 15 bases remaining between them. The CDR3 extends over 15 amino acids. Germline values: CDR1 MNHEY, CDR2 SMNVEV (reference sequence). The CDR3 nucleotides are TGTGCCAGCAGTACCTATGTGGGGACAAATGAAAAACTGTTTTTT. Translated, it gives CASSTYVGTNEKLFF.

This chain uses TRBV6-5 with TRBJ1-5, with TRBD1 as a possible D gene (5 bases). The V gene's germline CDR1 is MNHEY and CDR2 SVGAGI. This CDR3 region has 15 residues. Trimming removed 4 bases at V and 0 bases at J, with 10 bases between. The CDR3: CASSLQDYSNQPQHF. CDR3 in DNA: TGTGCCAGCAGTTTACAGGATTATAGCAATCAGCCCCAGCATTTT.

The CDR3 loop reads CASTRTGAHEQYF. The CDR3 region has the DNA TGTGCCAGTACCAGGACAGGGGCCCACGAGCAGTACTTC. The chain uses TRBV19 and TRBJ2-7, with 9 bases matching TRBD1. The V segment lost 7 bases and the J segment 5 bases; nucleotides outside the gene matches: 6. Germline V gene lookup returns CDR1 LNHDA and CDR2 SQIVND (reference sequence). This CDR3 is 13 amino acids long. Full variable domain (missing parts from reference TRBV19 and TRBJ2-7): DGGITQSPKYLFRKEGQNVTLSCEQNLNHDAMYWYRQDPGQGLRLIYYSQIVNDFQKGDIAEGYSVSREKKESFPLTVTSAQKNPTAFYLCASTRTGAHEQYFGPGTRLTVT.

In this sample, this clone turned up many times. This chain uses TRBV6-1 with TRBJ2-1; 7 nucleotides line up with TRBD2. The CDR3 has 15 amino acids. Trimming at V came to 3 bases and at J to 1 base, leaving 3 bases not matched to a gene. From germline, CDR1 is MNHNS and CDR2 SASEGT. In DNA form, the CDR3 reads TGTGCCAGCAGTGACGCTAGCGGATCCTACAATGAGCAGTTCTTC. It codes for CASSDASGSYNEQFF.

This rearrangement joins TRBV21-1 to TRBJ2-2; the D call of TRBD1 is as the table states it, not checked on the DNA. TRBV21-1 is deemed a pseudogene. This CDR3 comprises 20 residues. The chain's CDR3 is CASSKRTEGGPTENTGELFF. The CDR3 DNA sequence: TGTGCCAGCAGCAAAAGGACAGAAGGCGGACCCACCGAGAACACCGGGGAGCTGTTTTTT.

This chain connects TRBV2 to TRBJ2-1; D is ambiguous. CDR1 is SNHLY and CDR2 is FYNNEI in the germline V gene. V was clipped by 3 bases and J by 4 bases, with 16 bases between them. CDR3 length: 16 residues. The CDR3 sequence: CASSETVASIYNEQFF. In DNA, the CDR3 is TGTGCCAGCAGTGAGACGGTAGCATCTATATACAATGAGCAGTTCTTC.

J is TRBJ1-5 and V is TRBV6-5; a possible D gene is TRBD1 (6 bases). The CDR3 has 15 residues. In germline, CDR1 is MNHEY, CDR2 SVGAGI. V lost 6 bases and J 3 bases, leaving 15 bases between the germline ends. The DNA for the CDR3 is TGTGCCAGCAGACCCCCGGGACAAAACAATCAGCCCCAGCATTTT. Translation gives CASRPPGQNNQPQHF.

The gene calls are TRBV6-5 and TRBJ2-7; 7 nucleotides align to TRBD2. The germline CDR1 and CDR2 sequences are MNHEY and SVGAGI. The CDR3 consists of 16 residues. The junction had 11 bases not matched to a gene; V was cut back by 2 bases and J by 4 bases. The CDR3 loop is CASSYKYGTTPYEQYF. The CDR3 DNA reads TGTGCCAGCAGTTACAAGTACGGGACTACTCCTTACGAGCAGTACTTC.

This clone was counted once. The V call is TRBV27, the J call TRBJ2-1, with D possibly TRBD1 on 6 matching bases. Germline V gene sequence: CDR1 MNHEY, CDR2 SMNVEV (reference sequence). The CDR3 covers 15 residues. Trimming stripped 6 bases from V and 9 bases from J, with 21 bases between. The CDR3 region is CASRLVGAGVSEQFF. CDR3 nucleotides: TGTGCCAGCAGACTAGTGGGGGCAGGGGTCAGTGAGCAGTTCTTC.

The chain has TRBV19 and TRBJ1-6; D remains ambiguous. Germline V gene lookup returns CDR1 LNHDA and CDR2 SQIVND (reference sequence). The CDR3 is made up of 17 amino acids. The V end was cut by 4 bases, the J end by 0 bases, with 13 bases between. This CDR3 is CASSTVEFGSYNSPLHF. For the CDR3, the DNA is TGTGCCAGTAGTACCGTAGAGTTCGGCTCCTATAATTCACCCCTCCACTTT.

This clone is medium-sized by share. This chain uses TRBV19 with TRBJ2-7, with 11 bases aligning to TRBD2. CDR1 is LNHDA, CDR2 SQIVND, per germline (reference sequence). Trimming took 4 bases from V and 5 from J; bases not matched to a gene: 13. This CDR3 region has 17 residues. This CDR3 reads CASSNLIAGGPDHEQYF. For the CDR3, the DNA is TGTGCCAGTAGTAATCTGATAGCGGGAGGGCCGGACCACGAGCAGTACTTC.